This T cell receptor (beta chain) came from a study of blood T cell repertoires in COVID-19. Within 2 weeks of study entry, exposed participants had contacted a PCR-confirmed or clinician-diagnosed COVID-19 case. Trimming took 3 bases from V and 8 from J, leaving 10 bases between them. There are 13 residues in the CDR3. Study processing details: Nucleated cell counts were estimated from reference gene primer amplification. The assay was immunoSEQ multiplex PCR, and TCRdb's table has in-frame clones only and misses some. The D gene and trimming were derived from the DNA, and the V and J assignments and clone size from that table. The data contain a few hundred thousand clones, 70% to 90% of them singletons.

V is TRBV12-3 or TRBV12-4 and J is TRBJ1-4; D gene uncertain. The sequencing input was PBMCs or T cells enriched from blood (not recorded which). The source of this sequence is a woman aged 45-59 years who had been exposed to COVID-19. CDR3 amino acids: CASSFSREEKLFF. The CDR3 DNA is TGTGCCAGCAGTTTTAGTCGTGAGGAAAAACTGTTTTTT.